The rows below give T cell receptor beta chains drawn from one sample of a study of T cell responses to AZD1222 COVID-19 vaccine. Clones were read by immunoSEQ multiplex PCR, and TCRdb kept only the in-frame ones, dropping some. The sample consists of 150,000 to 200,000 clones, approximately 95% of them appearing once. The sample in question was peripheral blood, obtained 28 days after the second AZD1222 dose. Source of these receptors: an adult who received the AZD1222 COVID-19 vaccine. Each CDR3 is given with its conserved first and last residue. Each record gives: clone size, V gene, J gene, D gene, CDR3 DNA, CDR3 protein. D genes are given only for firm matches. A clone size is listed for some rows: how often the clone was seen (once, few, many), or a class if it is expanded.

.	TRBV7-8	TRBJ1-5	.	TGTGCCAGCAGTCAGACTCCAAGGAGCTGGATAAGCAATCAGCCCCAGCATTTT	CASSQTPRSWISNQPQHF
.	TRBV20-1	TRBJ1-6	.	TGCAGTGCTAGTGAGGTCCTCTCCTATAATTCACCCCTCCACTTT	CSASEVLSYNSPLHF
.	TRBV6-6	TRBJ1-1	TRBD1	TGTGCCAGCAGTTACAGAGGGACAGGGAACACTGAAGCTTTCTTT	CASSYRGTGNTEAFF
.	TRBV10-1	TRBJ2-3	.	TGCGCCAGCATCGGGACTGGCAACACAGATACGCAGTATTTT	CASIGTGNTDTQYF
.	TRBV15	TRBJ2-7	.	TGTGCCACCAGCGTTTTCGCCGGTCGTGACGAGCAGTACTTC	CATSVFAGRDEQYF
.	TRBV20-1	TRBJ1-2	.	TGCAGTGGAACGCAAAACTATGGCTACACCTTC	CSGTQNYGYTF
medium-sized	TRBV27	TRBJ2-7	TRBD2	TGTGCCAGCAGTGGTTCTAGCGGGGGGGCTTACGAGCAGTACTTC	CASSGSSGGAYEQYF
.	TRBV28	TRBJ1-5	.	TGTGCCAGCCATAGCAATCAGCCCCAGCATTTT	CASHSNQPQHF
.	TRBV3-1/TRBV3-2	TRBJ1-1	TRBD1	TGTGCCAGCAGCTGGACAGGGCCGAACACTGAAGCTTTCTTT	CASSWTGPNTEAFF
once	TRBV28	TRBJ1-2	TRBD1	TGTGCCAGCAGTTCCCCCTCCGGGACAGGAGAAACCTATGGCTACACCTTC	CASSSPSGTGETYGYTF
.	TRBV7-6	TRBJ1-5	TRBD1	TGTGCCAGCAGCCCGGGGCAGGGGGCCGGACAGCCCCAGCATTTT	CASSPGQGAGQPQHF
.	TRBV7-2	TRBJ1-3	.	TGTGCCAGCAGCTTAGTTGGGGGTTCTGGAAACACCATATATTTT	CASSLVGGSGNTIYF
.	TRBV10-3	TRBJ2-2	.	TGTGCCATCAGTGGTTCCACCGGGGAGCTGTTTTTT	CAISGSTGELFF
.	TRBV18	TRBJ2-7	TRBD2	TGTGCCAGCTCCTTTAGCGGGGGCTACGAGCAGTACTTC	CASSFSGGYEQYF
.	TRBV4-2	TRBJ1-2	TRBD1	TGTGCCAGCAGCCAGCGATCGGGACAGAACTATGGCTACACCTTC	CASSQRSGQNYGYTF
.	TRBV3-1/TRBV3-2	TRBJ1-2	.	TGTGCCAGCAGCCAAGGAGGGGCTAATGGCTACACCTTC	CASSQGGANGYTF
.	TRBV5-1	TRBJ2-3	.	TGCGCCAGCAGCTTGGACGTGGGGGGCAGCACAGATACGCAGTATTTT	CASSLDVGGSTDTQYF
.	TRBV11-2	TRBJ2-7	.	TGTGCCAGCAGTTCATCCTTCGGACAAGCCTACGAGCAGTACTTC	CASSSSFGQAYEQYF
.	TRBV12-3/TRBV12-4	TRBJ2-7	.	TGTGCCAGCAGTTTATGGAGCTACGAGCAGTACTTC	CASSLWSYEQYF
.	TRBV9	TRBJ2-1	.	TGTGCCAGCGGTGGTTATGAGCAGTTCTTC	CASGGYEQFF
.	TRBV12-3/TRBV12-4	TRBJ2-7	.	TGTGCCAGCAGTTTTAAATACGAGCAGTACTTC	CASSFKYEQYF
.	TRBV7-2	TRBJ1-5	TRBD1	TGTGCCAGCAGCTCCGACAGGGTAGGTCAGCCCCAGCATTTT	CASSSDRVGQPQHF
.	TRBV3-1/TRBV3-2	TRBJ1-5	.	TGTGCCAGCAGCGGTCGGGCAGCGGGAGGTCAGCCCCAGCATTTT	CASSGRAAGGQPQHF
.	TRBV18	TRBJ1-3	.	TGTGCCAGCTCACCACCGGGGAGGGTCGACACCATATATTTT	CASSPPGRVDTIYF
.	TRBV9	TRBJ2-3	TRBD1	TGTGCCAGCAGCGCCGACAGGGGGCCAGGCACAGATACGCAGTATTTT	CASSADRGPGTDTQYF
once	TRBV5-6	TRBJ2-7	TRBD1	TGTGCCAGCAGCTTCACAGGGGACGAGCAGTACTTC	CASSFTGDEQYF
.	TRBV3-1/TRBV3-2	TRBJ2-7	.	TGTGCCAGCAGCCAAGGGGTCCTAGAGCAGTACTTC	CASSQGVLEQYF
.	TRBV28	TRBJ2-7	.	TGTGCCAGCAGTCCAGGGGACATCTCCTACGAGCAGTACTTC	CASSPGDISYEQYF
.	TRBV19	TRBJ2-7	.	TGTGCCAGTAGTATTGGAGGGGTCCTCTCCTACGAGCAGTACTTC	CASSIGGVLSYEQYF
once	TRBV5-1	TRBJ2-5	.	TGCGCCAGCAGCAGGGGGGCAGCGCAACCGTACCAAGAGACCCAGTACTTC	CASSRGAAQPYQETQYF
.	TRBV27	TRBJ2-5	TRBD2	TGTGCCAGCAGTGGGGAGCTAGCGGGGGGTCCTGAGACCCAGTACTTC	CASSGELAGGPETQYF
.	TRBV7-9	TRBJ2-7	.	TGTGCCAGCAGACTACAGGGGACTACCTACGAGCAGTACTTC	CASRLQGTTYEQYF
.	TRBV7-9	TRBJ1-2	.	TGTGCCAGCAGCCCGACCGGGATCCTAAACTATGGCTACACCTTC	CASSPTGILNYGYTF
.	TRBV2	TRBJ2-5	TRBD2	TGTGCCAGCAGTGACACTAGCGGGGGGTCAGAGACCCAGTACTTC	CASSDTSGGSETQYF
.	TRBV2	TRBJ1-4	TRBD1	TGTGCCAGCACCGGGACAGGGGCTGAAAAACTGTTTTTT	CASTGTGAEKLFF
.	TRBV7-9	TRBJ2-3	.	TGTGCCAGCAGCTCATCTAGGGGGGGCACAGATACGCAGTATTTT	CASSSSRGGTDTQYF
.	TRBV4-1	TRBJ2-1	TRBD2	TGCGCCAGCAGCCAAGGACTAGCGGGGGACTACAATGAGCAGTTCTTC	CASSQGLAGDYNEQFF